This TCR beta chain stems from a study of blood T cell repertoires in COVID-19. Study as a whole: Donors in the United States, Italy and Spain gave samples during acute or convalescent COVID-19. In each case, the material was cDNA or gDNA derived from T cells, B-cell-depleted T cells, or PBMCs.

Per the study methods: Nucleated cell counts were estimated from reference gene primer amplification. Profiling relied on immunoSEQ multiplex PCR, and the TCRdb table lists in-frame clones only, not all of them. D and trimming come from the DNA, and the V and J calls and clone size come from that table. The sample records 490,000 or so clones, approximately 87% being singletons. Recovered status applied to Cohort 3 donors who had two consecutive negative PCRs. It also applied to those with clearance or with symptom resolution. Germline trimming cut 1 base from V and 1 base from J; bases unmatched to any gene: 5. This CDR3 is 16 amino acids long. Germline CDR1 is ENHRY and CDR2 is SYGVKD.

The V call is TRBV10-3, the J call TRBJ2-3; TRBD2 matches 7 bases. Specimen: PBMCs or T cells enriched from blood (not recorded which). This sequence was found in a woman between 35 and 50 years old who had recovered from COVID-19. This chain's CDR3 is CAISEFSGGGTDTQYF. CDR3 coding DNA: TGTGCCATCAGTGAGTTTTCGGGGGGTGGCACAGATACGCAGTATTTT.